The present TCR beta chain was sequenced within a study of blood T cells in healthy people across ages. Study results and caveats: TCR beta diversity per million T cells fell roughly linearly with age. Estimated diversity, derived from one million T cells, was regarded as an underestimate. Strong correlation linked observed beta diversity and percent naive T cells.

A J-beta primer mix and a sample-barcoded 5' primer were used in a second PCR of roughly 6 to 12 cycles. Each cDNA molecule carried a tag from a template-switch adaptor that contained 12 random nucleotides. TCRdb ran MiXCR on the 5' RACE reads and lists one entry per CDR3 protein. The sample contains fewer than 2,000,000 distinct CDR3 sequences, 39% of which appear only once. This clonotype was counted only a few times. Its antigen is not identified. The germline CDR1 and CDR2 sequences are DFQATT and SNEGSKA (reference sequence). This CDR3 spans 14 amino acids. The V end was cut by 1 base, the J end by 0 bases, with 8 bases between.

The TCR comes from a human donor in good health. Sequencing was carried out using blood. The chain carries TRBV20-1 and TRBJ2-3; no clear D gene. CDR3 protein: CSARGSDSTDTQYF. For the CDR3, the DNA is TGCAGTGCTAGAGGGTCTGACAGCACAGATACGCAGTATTTT.